The clone carrying this T cell receptor (beta chain) was seen repeatedly, ten times or more. Its antigen is unidentified. Germline assignment: CDR1 SGHTA and CDR2 FQGTGA. V shed 6 bases and J shed 4 bases, with 10 bases lying between them. The CDR3 length is 13 residues. In TCRdb, the reads were re-called with MiXCR into one record per CDR3 protein. The sample holds fewer than 250,000 distinct CDR3 sequences, 9% to 15% seen once. This specimen belongs to a study of T cell repertoires in cytomegalovirus infection. Study-level background: Public TCR beta signatures were indicative of both CMV infection and a matching HLA type.

Regarding the study as a whole: In two of eight donors, the top clonotype was HLA-C-restricted CMV-specific. Adding up the frequency of public TCR beta families identified people who carried CMV plus the relevant HLA.

The V call is TRBV7-3, the J call TRBJ1-3; no clear D gene. Sequencing was performed on PBMCs. The receptor comes from a human donor in good health (CMV status not recorded). Some clones in this sample may be carry-over from other donors' samples. The CDR3 DNA follows: TGTGCCAGCAGTCAAGAATTGGGAAACACCATATATTTT. This encodes CASSQELGNTIYF.